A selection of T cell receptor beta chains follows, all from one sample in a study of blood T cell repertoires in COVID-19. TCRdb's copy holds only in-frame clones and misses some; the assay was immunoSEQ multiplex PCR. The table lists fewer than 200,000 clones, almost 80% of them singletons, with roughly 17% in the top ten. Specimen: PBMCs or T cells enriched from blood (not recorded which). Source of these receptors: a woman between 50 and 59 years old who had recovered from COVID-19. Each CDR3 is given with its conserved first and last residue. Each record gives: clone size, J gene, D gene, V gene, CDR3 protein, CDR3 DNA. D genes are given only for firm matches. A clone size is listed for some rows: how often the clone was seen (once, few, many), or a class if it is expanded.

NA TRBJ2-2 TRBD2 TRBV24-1 CATSSGGTGELFF TGTGCCACCAGCTCGGGGGGAACCGGGGAGCTGTTTTTT
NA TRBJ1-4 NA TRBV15 CATSRQDNEKLFF TGTGCCACCAGCAGACAGGATAATGAAAAACTGTTTTTT
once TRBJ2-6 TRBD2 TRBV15 CATSRVGGAGANVLTF TGTGCCACCAGCAGAGTGGGAGGGGCGGGGGCCAACGTCCTGACTTTC
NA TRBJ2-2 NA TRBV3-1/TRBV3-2 CASRPTSFTGELFF TGTGCCAGCAGGCCTACTAGCTTCACCGGGGAGCTGTTTTTT
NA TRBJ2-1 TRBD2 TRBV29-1 CSVTGGLLSYNEQFF TGCAGCGTTACGGGAGGCCTACTCTCCTACAATGAGCAGTTCTTC
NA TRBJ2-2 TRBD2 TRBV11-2 CASSPGLAGGPNTGELFF TGTGCCAGCAGCCCGGGACTAGCGGGAGGGCCGAACACCGGGGAGCTGTTTTTT
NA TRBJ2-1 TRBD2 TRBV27 CASSRLQREANEQFF TGTGCCAGCAGTCGTCTGCAGCGGGAAGCCAATGAGCAGTTCTTC
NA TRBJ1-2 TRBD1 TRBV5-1 CASSLGQGDYGYTF TGCGCCAGCAGCTTGGGCCAGGGGGACTATGGCTACACCTTC
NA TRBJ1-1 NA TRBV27 CASSTYRGGYTEAFF TGTGCCAGCAGTACTTACAGAGGGGGATATACTGAAGCTTTCTTT
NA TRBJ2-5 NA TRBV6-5 CASSPSSSAEETQYF TGTGCCAGCAGTCCAAGCTCTAGCGCCGAAGAGACCCAGTACTTC
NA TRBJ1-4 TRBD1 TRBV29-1 CSAQPGQNNEKLFF TGCAGCGCACAGCCGGGACAGAATAATGAAAAACTGTTTTTT
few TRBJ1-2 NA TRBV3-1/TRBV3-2 CASSQDSGGGLGGYTF TGTGCCAGCAGCCAAGATAGCGGGGGCGGATTAGGTGGCTACACCTTC
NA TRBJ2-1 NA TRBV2 CASSVRGNGNEQFF TGTGCCAGCAGTGTCCGCGGGAATGGCAATGAGCAGTTCTTC
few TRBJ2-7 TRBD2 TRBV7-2 CASSYGLAGGSGQYF TGTGCCAGCAGCTACGGATTAGCGGGAGGGTCGGGGCAGTACTTC
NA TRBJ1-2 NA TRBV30 CAWSSGTTSNYGYTF TGTGCCTGGAGTTCCGGGACAACGAGCAACTATGGCTACACCTTC